Listed below are T cell receptor beta chains from one sample, sequenced in a study of cytomegalovirus exposure and HLA in healthy donors. TCRdb's table, derived via immunoSEQ multiplex PCR, lists solely in-frame clones and lacks some. The table has about 180,000 clones, over 80% seen once. The specimen was PBMCs. These TCRs come from a girl aged 5-17 years in good health and CMV-seropositive. Each CDR3 is given with its conserved first and last residue. The order of the fields is clone size, CDR3 length, D gene, V gene, J gene, CDR3 DNA, CDR3 protein. D genes are given only for firm matches. A row's size may be missing; if present it is once, few, many or a size class.

-,14,-,TRBV5-1,TRBJ2-5,TGCGCCAGCAGCTTTGTGCCGGACCAAGAGACCCAGTACTTC,CASSFVPDQETQYF
-,16,-,TRBV19,TRBJ2-1,TGTGCCAGTAGTATAAGAGCGTCGAGCTCCTACAATGAGCAGTTCTTC,CASSIRASSSYNEQFF
-,15,TRBD1,TRBV7-2,TRBJ2-1,TGTGCCAGCAGCCCCGACAGGGGGTCCTACAATGAGCAGTTCTTC,CASSPDRGSYNEQFF
-,15,TRBD2,TRBV29-1,TRBJ2-1,TGCAGCGTTGATGGGGGACTAGCGGGATCTAATGAGCAGTTCTTC,CSVDGGLAGSNEQFF
-,12,-,TRBV7-9,TRBJ1-2,TGTGCCAGCAGCTTTACGGACTATGGCTACACCTTC,CASSFTDYGYTF
-,14,-,TRBV4-3,TRBJ2-7,TGCGCCAGCAGCCAAGGCGAGGGAGGCTACGAGCAGTACTTC,CASSQGEGGYEQYF
-,16,TRBD2,TRBV5-4,TRBJ2-3,TGTGCCAGCAGCGGATTAACTAGCGGGAGTGGGGATACGCAGTATTTT,CASSGLTSGSGDTQYF
-,14,-,TRBV5-8,TRBJ1-2,TGTGCCAGCAGCTTCAGGACAAGTCGTTATGGCTACACCTTC,CASSFRTSRYGYTF
-,16,-,TRBV30,TRBJ1-1,TGTGCCTCGTCGGGGAGGGGGTTCCTTTTGAACACTGAAGCTTTCTTT,CASSGRGFLLNTEAFF
-,15,TRBD2,TRBV30,TRBJ2-1,TGTGCCTGGAGTGGTCTCGGCGGGGGGAAAAGTGAGCAGTTCTTC,CAWSGLGGGKSEQFF
-,13,TRBD2,TRBV19,TRBJ2-7,TGTGCCAGCGGGAGGGGGGGTTCCTACGAGCAGTACTTC,CASGRGGSYEQYF
-,16,-,TRBV7-9,TRBJ2-2,TGTGCCAGCAGCTTACGCGGGTCAACCCCCACCGGGGAGCTGTTTTTT,CASSLRGSTPTGELFF
-,15,-,TRBV6-5,TRBJ2-7,TGTGCCAGCAGTTACGTGGGAGCCGAAGCCTACGAGCAGTACTTC,CASSYVGAEAYEQYF
-,15,TRBD1,TRBV5-5,TRBJ2-7,TGTGCCAGCAACGACAGGGGGCGAGGGATATACGAGCAGTACTTC,CASNDRGRGIYEQYF
-,16,-,TRBV7-2,TRBJ2-1,TGTGCCAGCAGCCCCTCCGGACAGCGAGGCTTCAATGAGCAGTTCTTC,CASSPSGQRGFNEQFF
-,15,TRBD2,TRBV7-2,TRBJ2-1,TGTGCCAGCAGCTTAGGCGGGGGCTCCTACAATGAGCAGTTCTTC,CASSLGGGSYNEQFF
-,15,TRBD2,TRBV30,TRBJ2-6,TGTGCCTGGAGACGCGCGGGAGCTGGGGCCAACGTCCTGACTTTC,CAWRRAGAGANVLTF
few,13,-,TRBV5-4,TRBJ1-5,TGTGCCAGCAGCTTGGGTTACGACAGGCCCCAGCATTTT,CASSLGYDRPQHF
-,13,TRBD1,TRBV11-2,TRBJ2-5,TGTGCCAGCAGCTTTTCAGGGGGAGAGACCCAGTACTTC,CASSFSGGETQYF
-,13,-,TRBV7-9,TRBJ1-2,TGTGCCAGCAGCTTACCGAACAGGGATGGCTACACCTTC,CASSLPNRDGYTF
-,16,TRBD2,TRBV11-1,TRBJ2-5,TGTGCCAGCAGTTGGGGCGGGAGCGGGGAAGGAGAGACCCAGTACTTC,CASSWGGSGEGETQYF
-,13,-,TRBV7-9,TRBJ2-1,TGTGCCAGCAGCCCCCAATTAGCGGATGAGCAGTTCTTC,CASSPQLADEQFF
few,13,-,TRBV2,TRBJ1-4,TGTGCCAGCAGTGAGCAGGGTTCAGAAAAACTGTTTTTT,CASSEQGSEKLFF
few,15,TRBD2,TRBV5-8,TRBJ2-7,TGTGCCAGCAGCCGACGGACTAGCGGGACTTCAGCGCGGTACTTC,CASSRRTSGTSARYF
few,16,TRBD2,TRBV5-6,TRBJ2-3,TGTGCCAGCAGCTCTGGGACTAGCCTTAGCACAGATACGCAGTATTTT,CASSSGTSLSTDTQYF
-,16,TRBD1,TRBV19,TRBJ2-7,TGTGCCAGTCGCCACTCAGACAGGGGAAGGGCCTACGAGCAGTACTTC,CASRHSDRGRAYEQYF
-,13,TRBD1,TRBV27,TRBJ1-5,TGTGCCAGCAGTTCTGACAGGGGTCAGCCCCAGCATTTT,CASSSDRGQPQHF
-,16,TRBD2,TRBV6-6,TRBJ2-3,TGTGCCAGCAGACAACTAGCGGGAGAAGGTGCGGATACGCAGTATTTT,CASRQLAGEGADTQYF
-,15,-,TRBV7-9,TRBJ1-4,TGTGCCAGCAGCACAGTCGGGGGTTTCGGTGAAAAACTGTTTTTT,CASSTVGGFGEKLFF
-,13,-,TRBV27,TRBJ2-2,TGTGCCAGCAAACTGCGGTTGTCCGGGGAGCTGTTTTTT,CASKLRLSGELFF
few,13,-,TRBV4-2,TRBJ1-5,TGTGCCAGCAGCCAAGTAGGGGATCAGCCCCAGCATTTT,CASSQVGDQPQHF
-,14,TRBD1,TRBV5-1,TRBJ2-7,TGCGCCAGCAGCTCCGGGACAGCTTCCTACGAGCAGTACTTC,CASSSGTASYEQYF
-,19,-,TRBV18,TRBJ2-6,TGTGCCAGCTCACCATTCGGTGGTGGAGGGAACTCTGGGGCCAACGTCCTGACTTTC,CASSPFGGGGNSGANVLTF
-,15,TRBD1,TRBV4-1,TRBJ2-7,TGCGCCAGCAGCCAAGTGGGGACAGGGATCCACGAGCAGTACTTC,CASSQVGTGIHEQYF
-,14,-,TRBV13,TRBJ2-5,TGTGCCAGCAGCCTCGAGGGAGTGGTAGAGACCCAGTACTTC,CASSLEGVVETQYF
once,17,-,TRBV7-3,TRBJ2-7,TGTGCCAGCACCCTCCACCCATCGGGGGTCGGGACCTACGAGCAGTACTTC,CASTLHPSGVGTYEQYF